This note documents a single T cell receptor beta chain sequence. Its specificity is unknown. These data originate in a study of T cell repertoires in cytomegalovirus infection. Overall study context: Alongside well-studied HLA-B-restricted CMV epitopes, recently identified HLA-C-restricted CMV epitopes were also used. Study-wide results and limits: Adding up the frequency of public TCR beta families identified people who carried CMV plus the relevant HLA. Clonotypes of TCR beta that were HLA-C-restricted and CMV-specific dominated the ex vivo response.

Trimming took off 4 bases at V and 0 bases at J, with 17 bases between the two ends. This CDR3 spans 17 amino acids. Germline CDR1 SGHRS, CDR2 YFSETQ. TCRdb independently ran MiXCR on the reads; one entry per CDR3 protein. This sample yields 360,000 or so distinct CDR3 sequences, of which around a third are seen a single time; 13% belongs to the top ten. This sample comprised cultured PBMCs, obtained from culture after CMV antigen stimulation. This TCR came from a human donor in good health (CMV status not recorded). Some clones in this sample may be carry-over from other donors' samples. This chain joins TRBV5-1 and TRBJ2-4; the D gene is possibly TRBD1 (5 bases). The CDR3 sequence is CASSPDFRVSAKNIQYF. The CDR3 DNA reads as TGCGCCAGCAGCCCAGACTTCAGGGTTTCAGCCAAAAACATTCAGTACTTC. Together with reference TRBV5-1 and TRBJ2-4, the CDR3 gives the full variable domain: KAGVTQTPRYLIKTRGQQVTLSCSPISGHRSVSWYQQTPGQGLQFLFEYFSETQRNKGNFPGRFSGRQFSNSRSEMNVSTLELGDSALYLCASSPDFRVSAKNIQYFGAGTRLSVL.